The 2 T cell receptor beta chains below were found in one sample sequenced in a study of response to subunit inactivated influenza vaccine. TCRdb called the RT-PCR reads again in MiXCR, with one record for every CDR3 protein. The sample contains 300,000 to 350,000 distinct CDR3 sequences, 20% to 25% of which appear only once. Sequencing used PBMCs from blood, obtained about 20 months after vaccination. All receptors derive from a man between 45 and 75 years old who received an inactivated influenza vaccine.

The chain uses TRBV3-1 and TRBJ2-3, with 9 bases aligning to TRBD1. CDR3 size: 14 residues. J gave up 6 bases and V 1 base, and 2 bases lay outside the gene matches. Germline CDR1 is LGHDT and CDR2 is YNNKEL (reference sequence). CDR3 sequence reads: CASSQGQGGDTQYF. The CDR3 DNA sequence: TGTGCCAGCAGCCAAGGACAGGGGGGGGATACGCAGTATTTT.

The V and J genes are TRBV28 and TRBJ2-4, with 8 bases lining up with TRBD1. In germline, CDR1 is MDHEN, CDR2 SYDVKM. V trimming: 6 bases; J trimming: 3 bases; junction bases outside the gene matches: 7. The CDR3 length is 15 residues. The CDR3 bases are TGTGCCAGCAGCTTGACAGGGGTCGGCAAAAACATTCAGTACTTC. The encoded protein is CASSLTGVGKNIQYF.